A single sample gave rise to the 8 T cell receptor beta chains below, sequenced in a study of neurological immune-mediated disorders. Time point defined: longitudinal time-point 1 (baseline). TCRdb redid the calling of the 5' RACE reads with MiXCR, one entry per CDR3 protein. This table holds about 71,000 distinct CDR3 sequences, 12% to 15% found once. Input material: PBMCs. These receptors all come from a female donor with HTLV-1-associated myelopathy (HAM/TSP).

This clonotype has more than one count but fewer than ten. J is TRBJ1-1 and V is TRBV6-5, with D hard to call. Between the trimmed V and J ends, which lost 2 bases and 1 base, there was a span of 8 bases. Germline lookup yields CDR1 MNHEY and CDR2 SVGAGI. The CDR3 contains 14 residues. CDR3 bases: TGTGCCAGCAGTTACGCAACATCGAACACTGAAGCTTTCTTT. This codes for CASSYATSNTEAFF.

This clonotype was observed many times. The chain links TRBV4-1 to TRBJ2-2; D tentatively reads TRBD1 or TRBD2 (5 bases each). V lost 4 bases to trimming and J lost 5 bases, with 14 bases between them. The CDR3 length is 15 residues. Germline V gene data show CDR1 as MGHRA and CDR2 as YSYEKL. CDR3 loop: CASSPQSRETGELFF. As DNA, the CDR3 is TGCGCCAGCAGCCCCCAATCCAGGGAGACCGGGGAGCTGTTTTTT.

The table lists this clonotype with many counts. The CDR3: CASSEKDTQYF. As DNA, the CDR3 is TGTGCCAGCAGCGAGAAGGATACGCAGTATTTT. J is TRBJ2-3 and V is TRBV2; D gene ambiguous. The CDR3 is 11 amino acids. V shed 6 bases and J shed 6 bases, with 7 bases lying between them. Germline-derived CDR1 and CDR2 are SNHLY and FYNNEI.

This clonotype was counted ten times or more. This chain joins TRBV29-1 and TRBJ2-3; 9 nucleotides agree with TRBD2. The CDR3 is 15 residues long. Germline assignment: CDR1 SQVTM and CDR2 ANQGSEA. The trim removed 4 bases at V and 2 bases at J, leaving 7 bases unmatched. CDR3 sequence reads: CSVVIAGDTTDTQYF. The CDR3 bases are TGCAGCGTTGTGATAGCGGGGGATACCACAGATACGCAGTATTTT.

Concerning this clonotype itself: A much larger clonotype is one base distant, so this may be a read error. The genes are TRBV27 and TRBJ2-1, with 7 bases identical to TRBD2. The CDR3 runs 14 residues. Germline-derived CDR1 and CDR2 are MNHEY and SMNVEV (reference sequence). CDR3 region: CANSLYGGLNEQFF. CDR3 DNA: TGTGCCAACAGTTTATACGGGGGGTTGAATGAGCAGTTCTTC.

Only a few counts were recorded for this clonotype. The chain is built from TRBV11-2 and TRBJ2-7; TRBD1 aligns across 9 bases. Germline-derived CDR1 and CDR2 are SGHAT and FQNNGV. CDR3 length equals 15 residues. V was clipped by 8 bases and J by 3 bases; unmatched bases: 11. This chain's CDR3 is CASGSRTGVFYEQYF. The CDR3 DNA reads TGTGCCAGCGGTTCCAGGACAGGGGTGTTCTACGAGCAGTACTTC.

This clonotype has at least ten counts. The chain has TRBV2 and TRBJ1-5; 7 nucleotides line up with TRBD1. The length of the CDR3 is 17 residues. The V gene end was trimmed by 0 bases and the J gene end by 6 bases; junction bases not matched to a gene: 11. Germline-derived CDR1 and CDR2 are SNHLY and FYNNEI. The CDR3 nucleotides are TGTGCCAGCAGTGAAGCCTGGGGGACAGATTACGTTCAGCCCCAGCATTTT. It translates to CASSEAWGTDYVQPQHF. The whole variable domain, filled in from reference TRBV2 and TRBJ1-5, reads EPEVTQTPSHQVTQMGQEVILRCVPISNHLYFYWYRQILGQKVEFLVSFYNNEISEKSEIFDDQFSVERPDGSNFTLKIRSTKLEDSAMYFCASSEAWGTDYVQPQHFGDGTRLSIL.

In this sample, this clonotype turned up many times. The CDR3 DNA sequence: TGTGCCAGCAGTCTACTAGCGGGGGCTAGCACAGATACGCAGTATTTT. Its protein is CASSLLAGASTDTQYF. The chain recombines TRBV27 with TRBJ2-3; 11 bases are shared with TRBD2. CDR1 is MNHEY, CDR2 SMNVEV, per germline (reference sequence). V was pared by 5 bases and J by 0 bases, with 4 bases of the junction left unmatched. This CDR3 region has 16 residues.